A selection of T cell receptor beta chains follows, all from one sample in a study of T cell responses to AZD1222 COVID-19 vaccine. Measured with immunoSEQ multiplex PCR; TCRdb has only the in-frame clones, and not every one. The sample includes 150,000 or so clones, about 91% of them seen just once. The starting material was peripheral blood, obtained on day 0 of AZD1222 vaccination. The receptors stem from an adult in good health. The CDR3 runs from the conserved cysteine through the conserved F or W. Fields, in order: V gene, clone size, J gene, D gene, CDR3 protein, CDR3 DNA. A D gene is named only where the DNA matches it firmly. The size field is filled for only some rows; it gives once, few, many or a size class.

V: TRBV7-9
size: .
J: TRBJ1-4
D: .
CDR3: CASSLTNRKLFF
DNA: TGTGCCAGCAGCTTGACCAACAGAAAACTGTTTTTT

V: TRBV3-1/TRBV3-2
size: .
J: TRBJ1-5
D: .
CDR3: CASSQDWEKPQHF
DNA: TGTGCCAGCAGCCAAGACTGGGAAAAACCCCAGCATTTT

V: TRBV6-2/TRBV6-3
size: .
J: TRBJ1-1
D: .
CDR3: CASSSRTVMNTEAFF
DNA: TGTGCCAGCAGTTCCCGGACAGTCATGAACACTGAAGCTTTCTTT

V: TRBV6-5
size: .
J: TRBJ1-4
D: .
CDR3: CASDVGGGEKLFF
DNA: TGTGCCAGCGATGTTGGGGGCGGTGAAAAACTGTTTTTT

V: TRBV27
size: .
J: TRBJ2-5
D: .
CDR3: CASSLVRGFGTQYF
DNA: TGTGCCAGCAGTTTAGTCCGAGGATTCGGGACCCAGTACTTC

V: TRBV6-2/TRBV6-3
size: .
J: TRBJ2-3
D: TRBD2
CDR3: CASSSGGGTQYF
DNA: TGTGCCAGCAGTTCCGGGGGGGGTACGCAGTATTTT

V: TRBV5-1
size: .
J: TRBJ1-4
D: .
CDR3: CASSSDGLNEKLFF
DNA: TGCGCCAGCAGCTCGGATGGTCTTAATGAAAAACTGTTTTTT

V: TRBV2
size: .
J: TRBJ2-1
D: TRBD2
CDR3: CASNSPGLGTGSYNEQFF
DNA: TGTGCCAGCAATAGTCCGGGACTAGGGACCGGGTCCTACAATGAGCAGTTCTTC

V: TRBV7-8
size: .
J: TRBJ1-1
D: .
CDR3: CASGQPNTEAFF
DNA: TGTGCCAGCGGACAGCCGAACACTGAAGCTTTCTTT

V: TRBV12-3/TRBV12-4
size: .
J: TRBJ1-2
D: .
CDR3: CASSLGDRYGYTF
DNA: TGTGCCAGCAGCCTAGGGGACCGCTATGGCTACACCTTC

V: TRBV7-9
size: .
J: TRBJ1-1
D: TRBD1
CDR3: CASSPGTGANTEAFF
DNA: TGTGCCAGCAGCCCGGGGACAGGGGCGAACACTGAAGCTTTCTTT

V: TRBV18
size: .
J: TRBJ1-5
D: .
CDR3: CASSPLRGIGQPQHF
DNA: TGTGCCAGCTCACCCTTAAGAGGGATCGGTCAGCCCCAGCATTTT

V: TRBV3-1/TRBV3-2
size: .
J: TRBJ2-1
D: .
CDR3: CASSQVAGRFYNEQFF
DNA: TGTGCCAGCAGCCAAGTCGCGGGGAGGTTCTACAATGAGCAGTTCTTC

V: TRBV2
size: .
J: TRBJ2-1
D: .
CDR3: CATDKNYNEQFF
DNA: TGTGCCACCGATAAGAACTACAATGAGCAGTTCTTC

V: TRBV18
size: .
J: TRBJ2-2
D: TRBD1
CDR3: CASSLRQGNHRELFF
DNA: TGTGCCAGCTCCCTCAGACAGGGGAATCACCGGGAGCTGTTTTTT

V: TRBV18
size: .
J: TRBJ1-1
D: .
CDR3: CASSPEQANTEAFF
DNA: TGTGCCAGCTCACCAGAGCAGGCGAACACTGAAGCTTTCTTT

V: TRBV5-1
size: .
J: TRBJ2-3
D: .
CDR3: CASSRTGTWSTDTQYF
DNA: TGCGCCAGCAGCCGCACCGGGACCTGGAGCACAGATACGCAGTATTTT

V: TRBV5-8
size: .
J: TRBJ2-7
D: .
CDR3: CASSPYYEQYF
DNA: TGTGCCAGCAGCCCCTATTACGAGCAGTACTTC

V: TRBV28
size: .
J: TRBJ1-5
D: TRBD1
CDR3: CASSRTGNSNQPQHF
DNA: TGTGCCAGCAGTCGGACAGGGAATAGCAATCAGCCCCAGCATTTT

V: TRBV7-9
size: .
J: TRBJ1-1
D: .
CDR3: CASSSNYDTEAFF
DNA: TGTGCCAGCAGCTCAAATTACGACACTGAAGCTTTCTTT

V: TRBV7-3
size: .
J: TRBJ2-3
D: .
CDR3: CASSPGGLEGTDTQYF
DNA: TGTGCCAGCAGCCCCGGGGGGCTAGAGGGCACAGATACGCAGTATTTT

V: TRBV2
size: .
J: TRBJ1-1
D: .
CDR3: CASSEFGTGNTEAFF
DNA: TGTGCCAGCAGTGAATTTGGGACCGGAAACACTGAAGCTTTCTTT

V: TRBV28
size: .
J: TRBJ2-2
D: TRBD1
CDR3: CASSPRTGRTGELFF
DNA: TGTGCCAGCAGCCCTAGGACAGGGCGCACCGGGGAGCTGTTTTTT

V: TRBV7-2
size: .
J: TRBJ1-1
D: .
CDR3: CASLREGTTHTEAFF
DNA: TGTGCCAGCCTGAGGGAGGGGACGACACACACTGAAGCTTTCTTT

V: TRBV6-2/TRBV6-3
size: .
J: TRBJ2-2
D: .
CDR3: CASSRGTGNTGELFF
DNA: TGTGCCAGCAGCCGAGGAACGGGCAATACCGGGGAGCTGTTTTTT

V: TRBV5-1
size: .
J: TRBJ2-3
D: .
CDR3: CASSWWGDLTDTQYF
DNA: TGCGCCAGCAGCTGGTGGGGCGACCTGACAGATACGCAGTATTTT

V: TRBV28
size: .
J: TRBJ1-6
D: TRBD1
CDR3: CASSLVTGVEPLHF
DNA: TGTGCCAGCAGTTTGGTGACAGGGGTGGAACCCCTCCACTTT

V: TRBV5-4
size: .
J: TRBJ2-7
D: .
CDR3: CASSLAPPGLREQYF
DNA: TGTGCCAGCAGCTTGGCCCCCCCAGGGTTGAGGGAGCAGTACTTC

V: TRBV7-6
size: .
J: TRBJ2-7
D: .
CDR3: CASSLEAQIIYEQYF
DNA: TGTGCCAGCAGCTTAGAAGCACAAATAATCTACGAGCAGTACTTC

V: TRBV3-1/TRBV3-2
size: .
J: TRBJ1-2
D: .
CDR3: CASSQDEGNGYTF
DNA: TGTGCCAGCAGCCAAGACGAAGGGAATGGCTACACCTTC

V: TRBV14
size: .
J: TRBJ1-1
D: .
CDR3: CASSRTVFTEAFF
DNA: TGTGCCAGCAGCCGGACAGTTTTCACTGAAGCTTTCTTT

V: TRBV2
size: .
J: TRBJ1-6
D: TRBD1
CDR3: CASIVDRGPLHF
DNA: TGTGCCAGCATCGTTGACAGGGGACCCCTCCACTTT

V: TRBV15
size: .
J: TRBJ1-1
D: .
CDR3: CATSRDGTQPQKAFF
DNA: TGTGCCACCAGCAGAGATGGTACCCAGCCGCAAAAAGCTTTCTTT

V: TRBV11-2
size: .
J: TRBJ2-3
D: .
CDR3: CASSLDGDTQYF
DNA: TGTGCCAGCAGCTTAGACGGGGATACGCAGTATTTT

V: TRBV3-1/TRBV3-2
size: .
J: TRBJ1-5
D: TRBD1
CDR3: CASSPGQGANQPQHF
DNA: TGTGCCAGCAGCCCGGGACAGGGGGCCAATCAGCCCCAGCATTTT

V: TRBV9
size: .
J: TRBJ1-6
D: .
CDR3: CASSSKLHSSYNSPLHF
DNA: TGTGCCAGCAGCTCGAAACTTCACAGCTCCTATAATTCACCCCTCCACTTT

V: TRBV2
size: once
J: TRBJ2-1
D: .
CDR3: CASSEHQGVYNEQFF
DNA: TGTGCCAGCAGTGAACACCAGGGCGTATACAATGAGCAGTTCTTC

V: TRBV27
size: .
J: TRBJ1-4
D: TRBD1
CDR3: CASSRTGGTTNEKLFF
DNA: TGTGCCAGCAGTAGGACAGGGGGGACAACTAATGAAAAACTGTTTTTT

V: TRBV19
size: .
J: TRBJ2-7
D: TRBD2
CDR3: CASSGGTSGRSGEQYF
DNA: TGTGCCAGTAGTGGGGGGACTAGCGGGAGATCAGGCGAGCAGTACTTC

V: TRBV15
size: .
J: TRBJ1-5
D: .
CDR3: CATSRGGDNQPQHF
DNA: TGTGCCACCAGCAGAGGGGGAGACAATCAGCCCCAGCATTTT

V: TRBV27
size: once
J: TRBJ1-6
D: TRBD1
CDR3: CASSPARTGLSSNSPLHF
DNA: TGTGCCAGCAGCCCCGCAAGGACAGGGCTTAGTAGTAATTCACCCCTCCACTTT

V: TRBV19
size: .
J: TRBJ2-1
D: .
CDR3: CASSSLRWDEQFF
DNA: TGTGCCAGTAGTTCCCTCCGGTGGGATGAGCAGTTCTTC

V: TRBV28
size: .
J: TRBJ1-6
D: TRBD1
CDR3: CAAIRDRGWDSPLHF
DNA: TGTGCCGCAATCCGGGACAGGGGGTGGGATTCACCCCTCCACTTT

V: TRBV19
size: .
J: TRBJ2-1
D: .
CDR3: CASSIGGTLAGGEQFF
DNA: TGTGCCAGTAGTATCGGCGGGACTCTCGCGGGTGGTGAGCAGTTCTTC

V: TRBV28
size: .
J: TRBJ2-7
D: .
CDR3: CASSRAGKLDYEQYF
DNA: TGTGCCAGCAGTAGGGCAGGCAAACTGGACTACGAGCAGTACTTC

V: TRBV25-1
size: .
J: TRBJ1-1
D: TRBD1
CDR3: CASRGELGQGVSEAFF
DNA: TGTGCCAGCCGAGGGGAACTGGGACAGGGTGTCTCTGAAGCTTTCTTT

V: TRBV12-3/TRBV12-4
size: once
J: TRBJ2-1
D: .
CDR3: CASTWGVSNEQFF
DNA: TGTGCCAGCACCTGGGGGGTCTCGAATGAGCAGTTCTTC

V: TRBV5-1
size: .
J: TRBJ2-2
D: TRBD2
CDR3: CASSLLAGGPNGELFF
DNA: TGCGCCAGCAGCCTACTAGCGGGAGGGCCAAACGGGGAGCTGTTTTTT

V: TRBV6-5
size: .
J: TRBJ1-1
D: .
CDR3: CASSYKDGGTEAFF
DNA: TGTGCCAGCAGTTACAAGGACGGTGGCACTGAAGCTTTCTTT

V: TRBV2
size: .
J: TRBJ1-5
D: .
CDR3: CASSDSPTTNQPQHF
DNA: TGTGCCAGCAGTGATTCTCCCACTACCAATCAGCCCCAGCATTTT

V: TRBV25-1
size: .
J: TRBJ1-2
D: .
CDR3: CASSARYGYTF
DNA: TGTGCCAGCAGTGCCAGATATGGCTACACCTTC

V: TRBV10-2
size: .
J: TRBJ2-4
D: .
CDR3: CASNGGDIQYF
DNA: TGCGCCAGCAACGGGGGTGACATTCAGTACTTC

V: TRBV6-6
size: once
J: TRBJ1-1
D: .
CDR3: CASSLTPGDTEAFF
DNA: TGTGCCAGCAGCTTAACCCCAGGGGACACTGAAGCTTTCTTT

V: TRBV7-2
size: .
J: TRBJ2-7
D: TRBD1
CDR3: CASSEVTGGDWWVPEQYF
DNA: TGTGCCAGCAGCGAGGTGACAGGGGGCGATTGGTGGGTGCCCGAGCAGTACTTC

V: TRBV24-1
size: .
J: TRBJ2-2
D: .
CDR3: CATSDFSRDTGELFF
DNA: TGTGCCACCAGTGATTTTTCCAGGGACACCGGGGAGCTGTTTTTT

V: TRBV11-2
size: .
J: TRBJ2-1
D: .
CDR3: CASCTSSYNEQFF
DNA: TGTGCCAGCTGCACGAGCTCCTACAATGAGCAGTTCTTC

V: TRBV6-2/TRBV6-3
size: .
J: TRBJ2-5
D: .
CDR3: CASSSQGLGYRVETQYF
DNA: TGTGCCAGCAGTTCGCAGGGTCTTGGGTATAGGGTGGAGACCCAGTACTTC

V: TRBV18
size: .
J: TRBJ1-2
D: TRBD1
CDR3: CASSPDRGLEGYTF
DNA: TGTGCCAGCTCTCCGGACAGGGGGCTGGAGGGCTACACCTTC

V: TRBV7-2
size: .
J: TRBJ2-7
D: .
CDR3: CASSPPDYEQYF
DNA: TGTGCCAGCAGCCCACCAGACTACGAGCAGTACTTC

V: TRBV4-1
size: .
J: TRBJ2-7
D: .
CDR3: CASSLTADQGYEQYF
DNA: TGCGCCAGCAGCCTCACAGCGGACCAGGGCTACGAGCAGTACTTC